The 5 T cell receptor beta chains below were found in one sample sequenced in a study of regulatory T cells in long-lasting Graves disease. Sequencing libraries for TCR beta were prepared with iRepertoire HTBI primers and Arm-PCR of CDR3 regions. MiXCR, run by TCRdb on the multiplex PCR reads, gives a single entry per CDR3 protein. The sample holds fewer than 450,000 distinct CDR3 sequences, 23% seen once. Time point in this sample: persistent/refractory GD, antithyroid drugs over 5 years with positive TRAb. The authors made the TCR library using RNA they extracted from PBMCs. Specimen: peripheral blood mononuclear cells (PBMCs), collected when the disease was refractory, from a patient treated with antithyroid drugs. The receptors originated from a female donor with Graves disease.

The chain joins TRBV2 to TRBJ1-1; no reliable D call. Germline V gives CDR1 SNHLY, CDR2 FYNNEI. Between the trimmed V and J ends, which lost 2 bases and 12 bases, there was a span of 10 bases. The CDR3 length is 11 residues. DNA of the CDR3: TGTGCCAGCAGTGAAAATAGGACCCCTTTCTTT. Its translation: CASSENRTPFF.

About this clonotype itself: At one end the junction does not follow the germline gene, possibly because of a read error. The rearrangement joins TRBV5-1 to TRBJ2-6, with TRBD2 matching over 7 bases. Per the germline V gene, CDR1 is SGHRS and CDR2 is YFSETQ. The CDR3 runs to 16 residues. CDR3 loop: CASSLVAGAGANVLTF. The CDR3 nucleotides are TGTGCCAGCAGCTTAGTTGCGGGGGCTGGGGCCAACGTCCTGACTTTC.

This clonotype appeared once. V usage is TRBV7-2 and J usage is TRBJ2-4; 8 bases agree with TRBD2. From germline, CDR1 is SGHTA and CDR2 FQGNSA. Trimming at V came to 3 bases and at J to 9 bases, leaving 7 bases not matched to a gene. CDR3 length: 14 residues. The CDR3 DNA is TGTGCCAGCAGCTTCCAAGCGGGAGTGGCCATTCAGTACTTC. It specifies CASSFQAGVAIQYF.

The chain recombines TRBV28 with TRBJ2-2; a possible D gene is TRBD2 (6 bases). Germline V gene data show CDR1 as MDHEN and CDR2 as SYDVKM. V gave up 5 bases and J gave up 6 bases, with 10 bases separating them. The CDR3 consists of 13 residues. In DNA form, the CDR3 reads TGTGCCAGCAGTCCACTAGCCCCCGGGGAGCTGTTTTTT. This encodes CASSPLAPGELFF.

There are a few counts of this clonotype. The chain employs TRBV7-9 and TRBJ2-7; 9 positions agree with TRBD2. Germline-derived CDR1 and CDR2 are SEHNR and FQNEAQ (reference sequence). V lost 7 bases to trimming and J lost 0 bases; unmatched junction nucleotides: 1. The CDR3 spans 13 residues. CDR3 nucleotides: TGTGCCAGCACTAGCGGGAACTCCTACGAGCAGTACTTC. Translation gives CASTSGNSYEQYF.